The 27 T cell receptor beta chains given below trace back to one sample, sequenced in a study of cytomegalovirus exposure and HLA in healthy donors. Profiled with immunoSEQ multiplex PCR; TCRdb holds only in-frame clones, not every one. Of 200,000 to 250,000 clones in the sample, 75% to 90% were seen once. Sample: PBMCs. The receptors come from a woman aged 25 to 39 in good health and CMV-seropositive.

Points on this clone: Sequence at one end of the junction differs from germline and may be a read error. The chain recombines TRBV7-7 with TRBJ2-2; D possibly uses TRBD1 or TRBD2 (5 bases each). The CDR3 spans 15 residues. Germline V gives CDR1 SSHAT, CDR2 FNYEAQ (reference sequence). The CDR3 sequence: CASSLGTGITGELFF. The CDR3 DNA reads TGTGCTAGCAGCTTAGGGACCGGAATCACCGGGGAGCTGTTTTTT.

The chain has TRBV30 and TRBJ1-1; D is possibly TRBD1 (5 bases). The V end lost 0 bases, the J end lost 0 bases, and 8 bases lay between the germline ends. The CDR3 spans 14 residues. Germline CDR1 is GTSNPN and CDR2 is SVGIG (reference sequence). The CDR3 loop reads CAWSVSRVNTEAFF. The CDR3 DNA sequence: TGTGCCTGGAGTGTATCCAGGGTGAACACTGAAGCTTTCTTT.

This rearrangement joins TRBV2 to TRBJ2-2, with D maybe TRBD1 (6 bases). The CDR3 loop spans 15 amino acids. The germline gives CDR1 SNHLY, CDR2 FYNNEI. V was shortened by 8 bases and J by 3 bases, with 16 bases between the two germline ends. This CDR3 is CASVRGIFDTGELFF. CDR3 in DNA: TGTGCCAGCGTGAGGGGGATCTTCGACACCGGGGAGCTGTTTTTT. The full variable domain, rest sourced from reference TRBV2 and TRBJ2-2, is EPEVTQTPSHQVTQMGQEVILRCVPISNHLYFYWYRQILGQKVEFLVSFYNNEISEKSEIFDDQFSVERPDGSNFTLKIRSTKLEDSAMYFCASVRGIFDTGELFFGEGSRLTVL.

The chain couples TRBV2 to TRBJ2-3, with TRBD2 matching 10 bases. The CDR3 spans 14 residues. The V and J ends lost 8 bases and 3 bases, in that order; junction bases with no gene match: 5. Germline CDR1 SNHLY, CDR2 FYNNEI. For the CDR3, the DNA is TGTGCCAGCCCAGCGGGAGGGCCGACAGATACGCAGTATTTT. Residues: CASPAGGPTDTQYF.

This chain links TRBV5-4 with TRBJ2-7; 12 bases map to TRBD2. Germline CDR1 and CDR2: SGHNT and YYREEE (reference sequence). Trimming at V came to 4 bases and at J to 5 bases, leaving 7 bases not matched to a gene. The CDR3 consists of 15 residues. CDR3 amino acids: CASSPLAGGYDEQYF. The CDR3 region has the DNA TGTGCCAGCAGCCCACTAGCGGGAGGATACGACGAGCAGTACTTC. The whole variable domain, remainder taken from reference TRBV5-4 and TRBJ2-7, is ETGVTQSPTHLIKTRGQQVTLRCSSQSGHNTVSWYQQALGQGPQFIFQYYREEENGRGNFPPRFSGLQFPNYSSELNVNALELDDSALYLCASSPLAGGYDEQYFGPGTRLTVT.

The chain links TRBV27 to TRBJ2-3; no clear D gene. The CDR3 is 13 residues long. Per germline, CDR1 MNHEY and CDR2 SMNVEV (reference sequence). V was trimmed by 2 bases and J by 4 bases, leaving 7 bases between them. This CDR3 is CASSLRKSDTQYF. DNA for the CDR3: TGTGCCAGCAGTTTACGGAAATCAGATACGCAGTATTTT.

V and J are TRBV9 and TRBJ2-1, with 9 bases that match TRBD2. Germline V gene data show CDR1 as SGDLS and CDR2 as YYNGEE. The V gene end was trimmed by 4 bases and the J gene end by 12 bases; junction bases not matched to a gene: 14. CDR3 length: 15 residues. CDR3 bases: TGTGCCAGCAGCTTGGGGCCGCGGGAGGGGCCAGGGCAGTTCTTC. It is translated as CASSLGPREGPGQFF.

This clone was counted a few times. Here the CDR3 reads CASSYQGRPQFF. CDR3 nucleotide sequence: TGTGCCAGCAGTTATCAAGGCAGGCCTCAGTTCTTC. This rearrangement joins TRBV6-5 to TRBJ2-1; D gene unclear. CDR3 length: 12 amino acids. Trimming removed 3 bases at V and 13 bases at J, with 13 bases between. Germline CDR1 is MNHEY and CDR2 is SVGAGI.

The rearrangement links TRBV19 to TRBJ2-7; D possibly corresponds to TRBD2 (6 bases). Germline values: CDR1 LNHDA, CDR2 SQIVND (reference sequence). V was trimmed by 5 bases and J by 4 bases, leaving 12 bases between them. CDR3 length: 13 residues. CDR3 in DNA: TGTGCCAGTAGTGTAAGGGCGGGGTACGAGCAGTACTTC. Translated, it gives CASSVRAGYEQYF.

The V gene is TRBV28, the J gene TRBJ1-1; no reliable D call. CDR1 and CDR2 from the germline V gene are MDHEN and SYDVKM. V lost 7 bases, J lost 4 bases, and 7 bases lay in between. The CDR3 runs 11 residues. The CDR3 is CASKVITEAFF. The CDR3 DNA reads as TGTGCCAGCAAGGTTATCACTGAAGCTTTCTTT.

This clone turned up a few times. The chain couples TRBV28 to TRBJ2-7; possible D gene TRBD2, 6 bases. Germline assignment: CDR1 MDHEN and CDR2 SYDVKM. Between the trimmed V and J ends, which lost 0 bases and 0 bases, there was a span of 12 bases. There are 16 residues in the CDR3. CDR3 DNA: TGTGCCAGCAGTTTATGGGTCCAGCGGGCCTCCTACGAGCAGTACTTC. This gives the protein CASSLWVQRASYEQYF.

This clone appeared a few times. The chain links TRBV7-9 to TRBJ1-2, with D uncertain. There are 12 residues in the CDR3. Trimming removed 8 bases from V and 2 bases from J, with 9 bases in between. Germline V gene data show CDR1 as SEHNR and CDR2 as FQNEAQ (reference sequence). CDR3 DNA: TGTGCCAGCTGGGCACTCAACTATGGCTACACCTTC. As protein: CASWALNYGYTF.

The chain uses TRBV5-1 and TRBJ2-1; D call uncertain. The CDR3 is 12 amino acids. V was cut by 4 bases and J by 8 bases, with 10 bases left in between. Germline V gene data show CDR1 as SGHRS and CDR2 as YFSETQ. CDR3 loop: CASSESVYEQFF. In nucleotides, the CDR3 is TGCGCCAGCAGCGAGTCCGTCTATGAGCAGTTCTTC. Combining the CDR3 with reference TRBV5-1 and TRBJ2-1 gives the whole variable domain KAGVTQTPRYLIKTRGQQVTLSCSPISGHRSVSWYQQTPGQGLQFLFEYFSETQRNKGNFPGRFSGRQFSNSRSEMNVSTLELGDSALYLCASSESVYEQFFGPGTRLTVL.

The genes are TRBV7-8 and TRBJ2-2, with 14 nucleotides matching TRBD2. Trimming took 3 bases from V and 4 from J; bases not matched to a gene: 13. The CDR3 length is 20 residues. Germline V gene sequence: CDR1 SGHVS, CDR2 FQNEAQ. CDR3 protein: CASSFKDLGLAGEITGELFF. The DNA of the CDR3 is TGTGCCAGCAGCTTTAAAGACCTGGGACTAGCGGGAGAGATCACCGGGGAGCTGTTTTTT.

The genes are TRBV10-1 and TRBJ2-7; TRBD2 aligns across 11 bases. CDR1 WNHNN and CDR2 SYGVQD come from the germline V gene (reference sequence). This CDR3 is 14 amino acids long. V trimming: 4 bases; J trimming: 5 bases; junction bases outside the gene matches: 4. CDR3 nucleotide sequence: TGCGCCAGCAGTGGGCCTAGCGGGAGGAACGAGCAGTACTTC. Its protein is CASSGPSGRNEQYF.

This clone came up a few times. The chain is built from TRBV21-1 and TRBJ2-5. TRBV21-1 is a pseudogene locus. This CDR3 region has 12 residues. CDR3 loop: CAEVIYQETQYF. For the CDR3, the DNA is TGTGCCGAAGTAATTTACCAAGAGACCCAGTACTTC.

V usage is TRBV19 and J usage is TRBJ2-1, with 9 nucleotides matching TRBD2. CDR1 is LNHDA, CDR2 SQIVND, per germline (reference sequence). The CDR3 sequence is 18 residues long. Trimming at V came to 0 bases and at J to 6 bases, leaving 12 bases not matched to a gene. As DNA, the CDR3 is TGTGCCAGTAGTATAGATTGGGGCGGAGCGGGAGGTGGCAATGAGCAGTTCTTC. Amino acids: CASSIDWGGAGGGNEQFF.

The chain uses TRBV6-4 and TRBJ1-5; the D gene is possibly TRBD1 (6 bases). The germline V and J ends were trimmed by 6 bases and 0 bases, with 18 bases remaining between them. Looked up from germline, CDR1 is MRHNA and CDR2 is SNTAGT. The CDR3 consists of 17 residues. The CDR3 protein is CASSHTVQGSSNQPQHF. The CDR3 nucleotides read TGTGCCAGCAGCCATACAGTACAGGGCTCTAGCAATCAGCCCCAGCATTTT.

This chain uses TRBV2 with TRBJ1-1; no definite D call. V lost 8 bases and J lost 1, with 14 bases in between. Germline CDR1 is SNHLY and CDR2 is FYNNEI. The CDR3 totals 14 residues. The DNA for the CDR3 is TGTGCCAGCCGTGGTATCTTGGGGAACACTGAAGCTTTCTTT. Translation: CASRGILGNTEAFF.

V usage is TRBV27 and J usage is TRBJ2-1, with 8 bases that match TRBD2. J was trimmed by 5 bases and V by 6 bases; bases with no gene match: 12. The CDR3 is 16 amino acids. Germline V gene data show CDR1 as MNHEY and CDR2 as SMNVEV (reference sequence). CDR3 DNA sequence: TGTGCCAGCAGACCCGGGGGGGGAGGAAAGAACAATGAGCAGTTCTTC. Translation gives CASRPGGGGKNNEQFF.

The rearrangement joins TRBV30 to TRBJ2-1; 9 nucleotides line up with TRBD2. Germline CDR1 GTSNPN, CDR2 SVGIG (reference sequence). The CDR3 consists of 14 residues. V dropped 1 base and J dropped 7; count of bases not matched to a gene: 5. This CDR3 reads CAWSGLAVFNEQFF. The CDR3 DNA sequence: TGTGCCTGGAGTGGACTAGCGGTCTTTAATGAGCAGTTCTTC.

V gene TRBV6-1 combines with J gene TRBJ1-4; 7 bases map to TRBD1. The CDR3 has 13 residues. CDR1 MNHNS and CDR2 SASEGT come from the germline V gene. The junction had 4 bases not matched to a gene; V was cut back by 4 bases and J by 8 bases. The CDR3 reads CASSVGTAEKLFF. The CDR3 DNA follows: TGTGCCAGCAGTGTTGGGACAGCAGAAAAACTGTTTTTT.

This chain uses TRBV30 with TRBJ2-1, with TRBD1 identical over 10 bases. CDR3 length: 15 residues. Germline CDR1 and CDR2: GTSNPN and SVGIG (reference sequence). The junction had 16 bases not matched to a gene; V was cut back by 2 bases and J by 15 bases. The chain's CDR3 is CAWSLGIRGTGVWFF. DNA for the CDR3: TGTGCCTGGAGTCTCGGCATTAGAGGGACAGGGGTTTGGTTCTTC.

This chain links TRBV9 with TRBJ2-7; possibly TRBD2 for D (6 bases). CDR3 length equals 14 residues. Trimming stripped 2 bases from V and 7 bases from J, with 16 bases between. The germline CDR1 and CDR2 sequences are SGDLS and YYNGEE. The CDR3, as DNA: TGTGCCAGCAGCGTGGAGGGTACACCGCGGGAGCAGTACTTC. Its translation is CASSVEGTPREQYF.

The rearrangement joins TRBV11-2 to TRBJ2-7; D may be TRBD1 or TRBD2 (5 bases each). Trimming cost V 5 bases and J 0 bases, with 23 bases left between them. The CDR3 covers 18 residues. Germline V gene lookup returns CDR1 SGHAT and CDR2 FQNNGV. This CDR3 is CASSKLRDLLLLSYEQYF. The CDR3 region has the DNA TGTGCCAGCAGCAAACTTCGGGACCTACTATTGCTCTCCTACGAGCAGTACTTC.

The chain joins TRBV27 to TRBJ1-5; D is ambiguous. CDR3 length: 13 amino acids. V shed 4 bases and J shed 0 bases, with 4 bases lying between them. The V gene's germline CDR1 is MNHEY and CDR2 SMNVEV (reference sequence). The CDR3 DNA is TGTGCCAGCAGTTCGGATAGCAATCAGCCCCAGCATTTT. Its translation is CASSSDSNQPQHF.

V is TRBV7-2 and J is TRBJ2-7; D may be TRBD1 or TRBD2 (6 bases each). Between the trimmed V and J ends, which lost 6 bases and 1 base, there was a span of 13 bases. The germline gives CDR1 SGHTA, CDR2 FQGNSA. The CDR3 covers 14 residues. CDR3 DNA sequence: TGTGCCAGCAGAAGAGGAGGGGGTTCCTACGAGCAGTACTTC. Amino acids: CASRRGGGSYEQYF.